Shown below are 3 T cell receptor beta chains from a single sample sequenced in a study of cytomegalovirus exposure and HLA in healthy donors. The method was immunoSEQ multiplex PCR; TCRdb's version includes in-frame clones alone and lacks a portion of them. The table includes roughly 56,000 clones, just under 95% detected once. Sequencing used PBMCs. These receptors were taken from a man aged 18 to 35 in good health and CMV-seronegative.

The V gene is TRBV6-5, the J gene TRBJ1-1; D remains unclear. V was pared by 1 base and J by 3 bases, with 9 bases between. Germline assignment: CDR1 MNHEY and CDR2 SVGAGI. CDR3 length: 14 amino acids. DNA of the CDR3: TGTGCCAGCAGTTACTGGAGAGACCACACTGAAGCTTTCTTT. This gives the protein CASSYWRDHTEAFF.

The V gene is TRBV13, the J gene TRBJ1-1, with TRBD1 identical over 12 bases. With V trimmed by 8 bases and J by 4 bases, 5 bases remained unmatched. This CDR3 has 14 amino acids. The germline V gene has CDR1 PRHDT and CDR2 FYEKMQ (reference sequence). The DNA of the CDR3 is TGTGCCAGCCAGGGACAGGGGGCGAGCACTGAAGCTTTCTTT. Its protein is CASQGQGASTEAFF.

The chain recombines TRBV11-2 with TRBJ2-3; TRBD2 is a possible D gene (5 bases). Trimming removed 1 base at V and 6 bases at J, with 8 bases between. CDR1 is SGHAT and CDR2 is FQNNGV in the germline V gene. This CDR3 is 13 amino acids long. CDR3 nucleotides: TGTGCCAGCAGCTTAGGGCCGGGGGATACGCAGTATTTT. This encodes CASSLGPGDTQYF.